What follows are 31 T cell receptor beta chains derived from one specimen sequenced in a study of cytomegalovirus exposure and HLA in healthy donors. PCR was performed using 60 Vbeta and 13 Jbeta primers. Profiling relied on immunoSEQ multiplex PCR, and the TCRdb table lists in-frame clones only, not all of them. The sample shows roughly 100,000 clones, over 75% of them seen only once. The sample taken for sequencing was PBMCs. Every receptor here comes from a female donor in good health and CMV-seropositive.

This chain joins TRBV9 and TRBJ2-7; TRBD2 agrees at 12 bases. This CDR3 is 16 amino acids long. V dropped 0 bases and J dropped 5; count of bases not matched to a gene: 6. Germline V gene data show CDR1 as SGDLS and CDR2 as YYNGEE. The CDR3 DNA follows: TGTGCCAGCAGCGTAGGACTAGCGGGGGTAGGAGACGAGCAGTACTTC. It specifies CASSVGLAGVGDEQYF.

The chain employs TRBV19 and TRBJ2-7; 8 bases map to TRBD2. J lost 3 bases, V lost 3 bases, and 4 bases had no gene match. In germline, CDR1 is LNHDA, CDR2 SQIVND (reference sequence). The CDR3 sequence is 14 residues long. The CDR3 coding sequence is TGTGCCAGTAGTATGGCCGGGACTAGCTACGAGCAGTACTTC. Its protein is CASSMAGTSYEQYF.

The chain links TRBV7-9 to TRBJ2-3; TRBD1 is a possible D gene (5 bases). CDR1 is SEHNR, CDR2 FQNEAQ, per germline (reference sequence). V gave up 6 bases and J gave up 4 bases, with 14 bases separating them. The CDR3 runs to 14 residues. CDR3 nucleotides: TGTGCCAGCAGACTATTCGGCAGGGCAGATACGCAGTATTTT. Its translation: CASRLFGRADTQYF.

This clone was detected only once. The chain joins TRBV18 to TRBJ1-4, with D possibly being TRBD1 (5 bases). There are 14 residues in the CDR3. V was pared by 3 bases and J by 9 bases, with 14 bases between. The germline CDR1 and CDR2 sequences are KGHSH and LQKENI. Here the CDR3 reads CASSPYEQAKKLFF. DNA of the CDR3: TGTGCCAGCTCACCCTATGAACAGGCCAAAAAACTGTTTTTT.

The chain has TRBV5-6 and TRBJ1-2, with 10 positions matching TRBD1. Germline loops: CDR1 SGHDT, CDR2 YYEEEE. V lost 7 bases, J lost 5 bases, and 23 bases stayed unmatched. The CDR3 consists of 19 residues. CDR3 nucleotide sequence: TGTGCCAGCCAGAGCACCCCCCTCGGGGTGGGACAGGGGCAGTATGGCTACACCTTC. It is translated as CASQSTPLGVGQGQYGYTF.

The J gene is TRBJ1-5, the V gene TRBV19; D is uncertain. V was pared by 7 bases and J by 2 bases, with 15 bases between. The CDR3 is 15 residues long. The V gene's germline CDR1 is LNHDA and CDR2 SQIVND (reference sequence). The CDR3 DNA is TGTGCCAGTACTCCCCTCCCCGCGGGCAATCAGCCCCAGCATTTT. The encoded protein is CASTPLPAGNQPQHF.

Here the CDR3 reads CASSQDYRETQYF. Here the CDR3 DNA reads TGTGCCAGCAGCCAAGATTACAGAGAGACCCAGTACTTC. The V gene is TRBV14, the J gene TRBJ2-5, with D hard to call. The CDR3 runs 13 residues. Trimming removed 0 bases from V and 4 bases from J, with 6 bases in between. Per germline, CDR1 SGHDN and CDR2 FVKESK.

In its sample, this clone was seen a few times. The chain has TRBV5-5 and TRBJ2-7, with a possible D match to TRBD1 (6 bases). Trimming took 2 bases from V and 0 from J, leaving 18 bases between them. The CDR3 has 17 amino acids. Germline V gene sequence: CDR1 SGHKS, CDR2 YYEKEE (reference sequence). The CDR3 nucleotides are TGTGCCAGCAGCTTTCTAGGTACAGGGCGAAGCTCCTACGAGCAGTACTTC. Its translation: CASSFLGTGRSSYEQYF.

The chain joins TRBV10-2 to TRBJ2-2; 8 bases map to TRBD2. CDR1 WSHSY and CDR2 SAAADI come from the germline V gene. The CDR3 sequence is 15 residues long. The junction had 5 bases not matched to a gene; V was cut back by 4 bases and J by 4 bases. The CDR3 here is CASSGGRGGTGELFF. The CDR3 DNA is TGCGCCAGCAGTGGGGGACGGGGGGGCACCGGGGAGCTGTTTTTT.

This clone appeared a single time. This chain uses TRBV5-5 with TRBJ1-5, with D perhaps TRBD1 (5 bases). This CDR3 has 14 residues. Germline CDR1 reads SGHKS; CDR2 reads YYEKEE (reference sequence). The ends were cut back, 1 base at V and 7 bases at J, with 12 bases in the middle. CDR3 bases: TGTGCCAGCAGCTTGCTAGGGGAATGGCAGCCCCAGCATTTT. Translating it yields CASSLLGEWQPQHF.

This clone was seen a few times. This chain joins TRBV5-6 and TRBJ2-2; 15 positions match TRBD2. V lost 1 base, J lost 7 bases, and 8 bases stayed unmatched. Germline V gives CDR1 SGHDT, CDR2 YYEEEE. This CDR3 contains 18 residues. DNA of the CDR3: TGTGCCAGCAGCTTGACTGGACTAGCGGGGGGGCCGCACGGGGAGCTGTTTTTT. Its translation is CASSLTGLAGGPHGELFF.

The CDR3: CATSALDRVGTGELFF. The CDR3 nucleotides are TGTGCCACCTCAGCCTTAGACAGGGTAGGGACCGGGGAGCTGTTTTTT. The chain is built from TRBV15 and TRBJ2-2; 7 bases fit TRBD1. Looked up from germline, CDR1 is LNHNV and CDR2 is YYDKDF (reference sequence). Trimming took 8 bases from V and 5 from J; bases not matched to a gene: 14. CDR3 length equals 16 residues.

This clone was counted once. An end of the junction does not agree with germline; a read error may underlie this. CDR3 DNA: TGTTCCAGCAGCCAAAAGGGGACTGCCTACAATGAGCAGTTCTTC. Its protein is CSSSQKGTAYNEQFF. V is TRBV7-9 and J is TRBJ2-1, with D tentatively TRBD2 (6 bases). This CDR3 contains 15 residues. From germline, CDR1 is SEHNR and CDR2 FQNEAQ (reference sequence).

In DNA form, the CDR3 reads TGCAGCGTTGCAGCGAACACCGGGGAGCTGTTTTTT. This encodes CSVAANTGELFF. V is TRBV29-1 and J is TRBJ2-2; D remains ambiguous. This CDR3 is built from 12 residues. Trimming took off 4 bases at V and 0 bases at J, with 3 bases between the two ends. Germline V gene lookup returns CDR1 SQVTM and CDR2 ANQGSEA.

The V call is TRBV7-9, the J call TRBJ1-3; D possibly corresponds to TRBD1 (5 bases). This CDR3 comprises 18 residues. The V end lost 4 bases, the J end lost 2 bases, and 21 bases lay between the germline ends. Germline loops: CDR1 SEHNR, CDR2 FQNEAQ (reference sequence). CDR3 DNA sequence: TGTGCCAGCAGCTGGCCCGGGGGAGGCAGGGACCCTGGAAACACCATATATTTT. This encodes CASSWPGGGRDPGNTIYF. The whole variable domain, filled in from reference TRBV7-9 and TRBJ1-3, reads DTGVSQNPRHKITKRGQNVTFRCDPISEHNRLYWYRQTLGQGPEFLTYFQNEAQLEKSRLLSDRFSAERPKGSFSTLEIQRTEQGDSAMYLCASSWPGGGRDPGNTIYFGEGSWLTVV.

CDR3: CASSLVDFYNEQFF. The CDR3, as DNA: TGTGCCAGCAGTTTAGTGGACTTCTACAATGAGCAGTTCTTC. This rearrangement joins TRBV27 to TRBJ2-1, with D perhaps matching TRBD2 (5 bases). Trimming cost V 2 bases and J 3 bases, with 8 bases left between them. The CDR3 contains 14 residues. Germline CDR1 MNHEY, CDR2 SMNVEV (reference sequence).

The J gene is TRBJ1-1, the V gene TRBV5-6; 7 bases fit TRBD1. Germline V CDR1 and CDR2: SGHDT, YYEEEE. The J segment lost 5 bases and the V segment lost 0 bases, leaving 10 bases of the junction unmatched. This CDR3 spans 16 amino acids. The CDR3 sequence is CASSLGPDRVVTEAFF. The CDR3 region has the DNA TGTGCCAGCAGCTTGGGACCTGACAGGGTAGTAACTGAAGCTTTCTTT.

V and J are TRBV6-6 and TRBJ1-2, with D perhaps matching TRBD1 (5 bases). CDR1 and CDR2 from the germline V gene are MNHNY and SVGAGI (reference sequence). Trimming pared 2 bases from V and 8 bases from J, leaving 12 bases between. The CDR3 loop spans 13 amino acids. CDR3: CASSYPGGDGYTF. The CDR3, as DNA: TGTGCCAGCAGTTACCCGGGGGGGGACGGCTACACCTTC.

The chain joins TRBV4-1 to TRBJ1-1, with a weak D call TRBD1 (5 bases). The CDR3 extends over 18 amino acids. Trimming cost V 2 bases and J 0 bases, with 19 bases left between them. Looked up from germline, CDR1 is MGHRA and CDR2 is YSYEKL. The CDR3 spells CASSQKRGQGGMNTEAFF. The DNA of the CDR3 is TGCGCCAGCAGCCAAAAAAGGGGCCAGGGTGGGATGAACACTGAAGCTTTCTTT.

This chain uses TRBV27 with TRBJ2-7, with D perhaps matching TRBD1 (6 bases). Germline V gene sequence: CDR1 MNHEY, CDR2 SMNVEV (reference sequence). The CDR3 has 12 residues. Trimming shortened V by 7 bases and J by 4 bases, and 11 bases separated the two germline ends. Here the CDR3 DNA reads TGTGCCAGCATTCCCAGGGGTTACGAGCAGTACTTC. This codes for CASIPRGYEQYF.

The J gene is TRBJ1-5, the V gene TRBV19; tentative D call: TRBD1 (6 bases). Germline lookup yields CDR1 LNHDA and CDR2 SQIVND (reference sequence). The germline V and J ends were trimmed by 9 bases and 5 bases, with 17 bases remaining between them. The length of the CDR3 is 14 residues. CDR3 sequence: CASSTGGADQPQHF. CDR3 coding DNA: TGTGCCAGCTCTACGGGGGGCGCGGATCAGCCCCAGCATTTT. Combining the CDR3 with reference TRBV19 and TRBJ1-5 gives the whole variable domain DGGITQSPKYLFRKEGQNVTLSCEQNLNHDAMYWYRQDPGQGLRLIYYSQIVNDFQKGDIAEGYSVSREKKESFPLTVTSAQKNPTAFYLCASSTGGADQPQHFGDGTRLSIL.

This chain joins TRBV6-5 and TRBJ2-1; 11 nucleotides align to TRBD2. With 4 bases clipped from V and 4 bases from J, the junction kept 3 bases outside the gene matches. The CDR3 has 15 residues. Germline V gene sequence: CDR1 MNHEY, CDR2 SVGAGI. CDR3 nucleotides: TGTGCCAGCAGTTTAGCGGGGGGGCAGTACAATGAGCAGTTCTTC. Translation gives CASSLAGGQYNEQFF.

This clone was seen a few times. J is TRBJ2-7 and V is TRBV21-1; the table calls TRBD2, which could not be checked here. TRBV21-1 is termed a pseudogene. The CDR3 runs to 16 residues. Written as DNA, the CDR3 is TGTGCCAGCAGCAAAGACTCAGCTAGCGGCACCTACGAGCAGTACTTC. Protein: CASSKDSASGTYEQYF.

This clone was counted a single time. The chain combines TRBV6-1 with TRBJ1-2; D gene uncertain. V lost 3 bases to trimming and J lost 4 bases, with 9 bases between them. Germline V gene sequence: CDR1 MNHNS, CDR2 SASEGT. CDR3 length: 13 amino acids. The DNA of the CDR3 is TGTGCCAGCAGTGATGGAGGATCCTATGGCTACACCTTC. Translating gives CASSDGGSYGYTF.

CDR3: CASSVGSGNTEAFF. In DNA, the CDR3 is TGTGCCAGCAGCGTAGGGTCGGGGAACACTGAAGCTTTCTTT. The chain is built from TRBV9 and TRBJ1-1; D remains unclear. The CDR3 extends over 14 amino acids. Germline V gene data show CDR1 as SGDLS and CDR2 as YYNGEE. Trimming stripped 0 bases from V and 1 base from J, with 7 bases between.

The chain has TRBV6-1 and TRBJ1-1; D is unclear. This CDR3 comprises 13 residues. Germline lookup yields CDR1 MNHNS and CDR2 SASEGT. V was shortened by 3 bases and J by 4 bases, with 9 bases between the two germline ends. The CDR3 DNA reads TGTGCCAGCAGTGAGGGTCCGGGCACTGAAGCTTTCTTT. Translating gives CASSEGPGTEAFF.

DNA for the CDR3: TGCGCCAGCAGCTTGGTACAGGGGGCCGGGGAGCTGTTTTTT. This gives the protein CASSLVQGAGELFF. The chain combines TRBV5-1 with TRBJ2-2, with TRBD1 matching 8 bases. The V segment lost 0 bases and the J segment 6 bases; nucleotides outside the gene matches: 1. The CDR3 sequence is 14 residues long. CDR1 is SGHRS and CDR2 is YFSETQ in the germline V gene.

This chain uses TRBV6-5 with TRBJ2-5; 7 bases agree with TRBD1. The ends lost 5 bases at V and 0 bases at J; junction bases unmatched: 6. Germline assignment: CDR1 MNHEY and CDR2 SVGAGI. The CDR3 is 15 residues long. The DNA of the CDR3 is TGTGCCAGCAGTAAAAAGACAGGGTACCAAGAGACCCAGTACTTC. Amino acid sequence: CASSKKTGYQETQYF.

V and J are TRBV10-3 and TRBJ1-1; tentatively, D is TRBD1 (6 bases). The CDR3 totals 13 residues. Germline assignment: CDR1 ENHRY and CDR2 SYGVKD. Between the trimmed V and J ends, which lost 6 bases and 6 bases, there was a span of 14 bases. The CDR3 sequence is CAIRPIQGSEAFF. DNA of the CDR3: TGTGCCATCAGGCCTATACAGGGATCTGAAGCTTTCTTT.

This chain connects TRBV6-4 to TRBJ2-3, with TRBD2 identical over 10 bases. The CDR3 contains 16 residues. J gave up 4 bases and V 4 bases, and 8 bases lay outside the gene matches. The germline V gene has CDR1 MRHNA and CDR2 SNTAGT. As DNA, the CDR3 is TGTGCCAGCAGTGCCGAGAGCGGGGGGGCCTCAGATACGCAGTATTTT. Residues: CASSAESGGASDTQYF.

This chain links TRBV7-3 with TRBJ2-3; TRBD1 agrees at 9 bases. CDR3 length equals 16 residues. The germline V gene has CDR1 SGHTA and CDR2 FQGTGA. Losses at the gene ends were 5 bases for V and 4 bases for J; bases not matched to a gene: 10. CDR3 nucleotides: TGTGCCAGCAGCGCGACAGGGGGGGCGAACGCAGATACGCAGTATTTT. The encoded protein is CASSATGGANADTQYF.